This is a list of T cell receptor beta chains from one sample in a study of brain T cells in children with intractable seizures. Sequencing used immunoSEQ multiplex PCR; TCRdb keeps in-frame clones, though not all of them. The repertoire consists of about 2,500 clones, with more than 65% occurring once and the leading ten covering around a tenth. The sample consisted of resected brain tissue, taken at surgery. The source is a boy in the first two years of life with hemimegalencephaly and intractable seizures. Both conserved end residues are part of each CDR3. The order of the fields is V gene, J gene, CDR3 protein.

>TRBV28|TRBJ2-4
CASSFQGRKLAKNIQYF
>TRBV21-1|TRBJ1-3
CASSKTKGSSGNTIYF
>TRBV19|TRBJ2-1
CASSASSEQFF
>TRBV29-1|TRBJ2-7
CSVEDPGMEGLYEQYF
>TRBV14|TRBJ2-4
CASSQGDSRRSLAKNIQYF
>TRBV27|TRBJ2-1
CASSSVDRGRLLYGDEQFF
>TRBV19|TRBJ1-1
CASSIVGGNTEAFF
>TRBV25-1|TRBJ1-3
CASSVRNTIYF
>TRBV2|TRBJ2-5
CASSEDRSGETQYF
>TRBV6-1|TRBJ1-1
CASSALQGRVNGAEAFF
>TRBV5-1|TRBJ2-2
CASSTVKPGELFF
>TRBV29-1|TRBJ2-7
CSVEVGDSYEQYF
>TRBV21-1|TRBJ1-5
CASSIPRGSYSNQPQHF